This T cell receptor (beta chain) was found in a study of blood T cell repertoires in COVID-19 (dated by TCRdb to between 2020 and 2021). Background for the entire study: Collaborator samples came from the United States, Italy and Spain and covered acute and convalescent phases of COVID-19. The prospective study material was composed of cDNA or gDNA derived from T cells, B-cell-depleted T cells, or PBMCs. Deeply sampled blood TCRbeta repertoires from subjects exposed to, actively infected with, or recovered from COVID-19 were included in the dataset. The repertoires were released in a freely available public database intended as a resource for research on the immune response to SARS-CoV-2. Samples came from the ongoing ImmuneRACE study (first 160 participants) plus 1,254 subjects from 6 global collaborators. Sample metadata almost always included a de-identified subject ID, COVID-19 status, age in years and sex. Where available, HLA class I and class II types were obtained from metadata supplied by the sample provider rather than from assay-based typing. The study at large found these results: How much clinical and demographic metadata was included differed by source and by participant, and the metadata was provided uncurated.

Note on this clone: Its antigen is currently not known. Per-base quality was not reported, and no clone a single base away is much larger than it.

From the cysteine up to the phenylalanine, the CDR3 has a length of 14 residues. Only the CDR3 part of the read is kept: 42 bases, read in frame from the first base. V lost 6 bases and J lost 4 bases, and the count of bases not matched to a germline gene is 3. CDR1 and CDR2, looked up from the germline V gene, are MNHEY and SVGAGI. TCRbeta CDR3 regions were amplified from genomic DNA by means of the immunoSEQ Assay, a bias-controlled multiplex PCR. Turning to the authors' computational methods: The number of nucleated cells in each sample was estimated from the amplification of reference gene primers within the assay. To quantify the absolute abundance of each unique TCRbeta CDR3 rearrangement, sequence reads were collapsed and filtered. For each sample, productive Simpson clonality was calculated by taking the square root of Simpson's diversity index across productive rearrangements. TCRdb obtained this table from immuneACCESS and retained in-frame rearrangements with V and J assigned. These tables miss some clones; where compared with another copy, unresolved V genes account for less than half of the shortfall, and the remainder is unexplained. V, J and clone size are taken as reported in that table, and D and trimming were inferred from the DNA itself. This sample has about 220,000 clones in its table, and 80% to 90% of those were observed once. The ten largest clones represent roughly 3.7% of the sample.

Participants in the prospective study were aged 18 to 89 years, lived in under 30 United States geographic areas, and enrolled through a virtual design. In the prospective study, participants were assigned to cohorts based on the clinical history participants reported in a screening survey and a study questionnaire. Mobile phlebotomists in the prospective study collected whole blood, serum and a nasopharyngeal or oropharyngeal swab from every participant. Over an approximately 2-month period, participants in the prospective study had the option of providing additional blood draws and questionnaires. Prospective study blood samples were shipped either frozen or at room temperature before DNA extraction.

The rearranged chain carries TRBV6-5 and TRBJ1-4, and 9 bases in between align with TRBD1. The source is a woman aged 18-29 years in a cohort exposed to, infected with or recovered from COVID-19 (not recorded which). Sequencing was done on a sample of PBMCs or T cells enriched from blood (not recorded which). The nucleotide sequence is given as TGTGCCAGCAGGGGGACAGGGCTTAATGAAAAACTGTTTTTT. This gives the protein CASRGTGLNEKLFF.